A selection of T cell receptor beta chains follows, all from one sample in a study of blood T cell repertoires in COVID-19. Profiled with immunoSEQ multiplex PCR; TCRdb holds only in-frame clones, not every one. The data contain some 190,000 clones, 70% to 80% of them seen just once; the ten biggest clones take up 12%. The sample comprised peripheral blood. Receptors originate from a woman between 50 and 59 years old with acute or convalescent COVID-19. Each CDR3 is given with its conserved first and last residue. D genes are given only for firm matches. A row's size may be missing; if present it is once, few, many or a size class.

>TRBD2|TRBV7-8|TRBJ2-1|-
TGTGCCAGCAGCCTGCGGACTAGCGGGAGGGCCGGAGTCAATGAGCAGTTCTTC
CASSLRTSGRAGVNEQFF
>TRBD1|TRBV28|TRBJ1-5|-
TGTGCCAGCAGTGCTACAGGGGGAAGTTACAATCAGCCCCAGCATTTT
CASSATGGSYNQPQHF
>TRBD2|TRBV6-6|TRBJ2-7|-
TGTGCCAGCAGGCAGGGAGGGCTTTACGAGCAGTACTTC
CASRQGGLYEQYF
>TRBD1|TRBV7-2|TRBJ2-7|-
TGTGCCAGCAGCTTTACCGGGACAGCACACTCCTACGAGCAGTACTTC
CASSFTGTAHSYEQYF
>-|TRBV2|TRBJ2-6|-
TGTGCCAGCAGGGCGACAGGTTCTGGGGCCAACGTCCTGACTTTC
CASRATGSGANVLTF
>TRBD1|TRBV27|TRBJ1-5|-
TGTGCCAGCAGTACCCGGGACAGCCAGCATCAGCCCCAGCATTTT
CASSTRDSQHQPQHF
>-|TRBV18|TRBJ1-1|-
TGTGCCAGCTCACTAGGACAGCAGAACACTGAAGCTTTCTTT
CASSLGQQNTEAFF
>-|TRBV28|TRBJ1-2|-
TGTGCCAGTGGTGAGAGCCGCGCCGTTGGCTACACCTTC
CASGESRAVGYTF
>-|TRBV9|TRBJ1-4|once
TGTGCCAGCAGCCCCGGGACAAGAGGCGAAAAACTGTTTTTT
CASSPGTRGEKLFF
>-|TRBV29-1|TRBJ2-1|-
TGCAGCGCCCCAGACAGGCCCTCCTACAATGAGCAGTTCTTC
CSAPDRPSYNEQFF
>-|TRBV6-2/TRBV6-3|TRBJ1-5|-
TGTGCCAGCAGTTACAGCCCGGGTCAGCCCCAGCATTTT
CASSYSPGQPQHF
>-|TRBV14|TRBJ2-7|-
TGTGCCAGCAGCCCCCCCGATAAGCGAAGCTACGAGCAGTACTTC
CASSPPDKRSYEQYF
>-|TRBV7-9|TRBJ2-2|-
TGTGCCGCCCCGCGGAACACCGGGGAGCTGTTTTTT
CAAPRNTGELFF
>-|TRBV19|TRBJ2-3|-
TGTGCCAGTAGTATAATTCCCGGGAGCCGCACAGATACGCAGTATTTT
CASSIIPGSRTDTQYF
>-|TRBV28|TRBJ2-7|-
TGTGCCAGCAGCTTTGAACAGGGAAGGGGCGAGCAGTACTTC
CASSFEQGRGEQYF
>TRBD1|TRBV7-2|TRBJ1-2|-
TGTGCCAGCAGCTCGGGACAGTTAGCTAACTATGGCTACACCTTC
CASSSGQLANYGYTF
>-|TRBV28|TRBJ2-7|-
TGTGCCAGCAGTTTTGTCCTCTACGAGCAGTACTTC
CASSFVLYEQYF
>-|TRBV15|TRBJ2-2|-
TGTGCCGCACGGGGGACCGGGGAGCTGTTTTTT
CAARGTGELFF
>-|TRBV7-4|TRBJ1-5|-
TGTGCCAGGAGCTCCCCTGCGGGCAATCAGCCCCAGCATTTT
CARSSPAGNQPQHF
>TRBD1|TRBV27|TRBJ1-5|once
TGTGCCAGCTCGCCCTGGACAGGGGGCCTTCTGAGCAATCAGCCCCAGCATTTT
CASSPWTGGLLSNQPQHF
>-|TRBV7-2|TRBJ2-6|-
TGTGCCAGCAGCCTAAACGCCCCGGGTCGAGGCAACGTCCTGACTTTC
CASSLNAPGRGNVLTF
>-|TRBV5-4|TRBJ2-7|few
TGTGCCAGCACAGGCGGGCCGACCCCCTACGAGCAGTACTTC
CASTGGPTPYEQYF
>TRBD1|TRBV10-3|TRBJ2-7|-
TGTGCCATCAGTGAGTCTGACAGGGGTTACGAGCAGTACTTC
CAISESDRGYEQYF
>TRBD1|TRBV11-2|TRBJ2-7|once
TGTGCCAGCAGCACTCACAGGGGCACCTCCTACGAGCAGTACTTC
CASSTHRGTSYEQYF
>TRBD1|TRBV10-2|TRBJ1-3|few
TGCGCCAGCAGAGCAGGGGGCTCTGGAAACACCATATATTTT
CASRAGGSGNTIYF
>-|TRBV5-1|TRBJ2-7|-
TGCGCCAGCAGCTCGGACAGAGGCGAGCAGTACTTC
CASSSDRGEQYF
>TRBD1|TRBV6-5|TRBJ1-2|-
TGTGCCAGCAGTTCCCCCGGGACAGGGGGCCGGGGCTACACCTTC
CASSSPGTGGRGYTF
>-|TRBV30|TRBJ1-4|-
TGTGCCTGGAGTTCGGGATCTCCTGGGAATGAAAAACTGTTTTTT
CAWSSGSPGNEKLFF
>-|TRBV2|TRBJ2-6|many
TGTGCCAGTTCCCCTAGGTCTGGGGCCAACGTCCTGACTTTC
CASSPRSGANVLTF
>TRBD1|TRBV9|TRBJ2-3|-
TGTGCCAGCAGCGGGAGGTCGGCAGGGGGCCGCACAGATACGCAGTATTTT
CASSGRSAGGRTDTQYF
>TRBD1|TRBV25-1|TRBJ2-1|-
TGTGCCAGCACCCGACAGGGAAATTACAATGAGCAGTTCTTC
CASTRQGNYNEQFF
>TRBD1|TRBV19|TRBJ1-6|many
TGTGCCAGTACCAGGGGGACAGAAGCCTATAATTCACCCCTCCACTTT
CASTRGTEAYNSPLHF
>TRBD1|TRBV6-1|TRBJ1-3|-
TGTGCCAGCAGTGAAAGTGTCGGGACAGGGGCTGGAAACACCATATATTTT
CASSESVGTGAGNTIYF
>-|TRBV5-1|TRBJ1-1|-
TGCGCCAGCAGCTTGGTAGTGAACACTGAAGCTTTCTTT
CASSLVVNTEAFF
>-|TRBV28|TRBJ2-1|-
TGTGCCAGCAGTGGGAGAACAGGGTACAATGAGCAGTTCTTC
CASSGRTGYNEQFF
>TRBD1|TRBV18|TRBJ1-2|-
TGTGCCAGCTCACCGGGACAGATGGGCCTCGATGGCTACACCTTC
CASSPGQMGLDGYTF
>-|TRBV19|TRBJ1-4|many
TGTGCCAGTAGTAGGGCAGGCCGGATGACAACTAATGAAAAACTGTTTTTT
CASSRAGRMTTNEKLFF
>-|TRBV19|TRBJ1-6|-
TGTGCCAGTAGTCATCAGGGCCCGGCTCGGCCCCTCCACTTT
CASSHQGPARPLHF
>TRBD1|TRBV6-5|TRBJ2-1|-
TGTGCCAGCAGTCCCCGGGACAGCTCCTACAATGAGCAGTTCTTC
CASSPRDSSYNEQFF
>TRBD1|TRBV18|TRBJ2-3|-
TGTGCCAGCTCACTTGACAGGGGGGCAGATACGCAGTATTTT
CASSLDRGADTQYF
>-|TRBV5-1|TRBJ1-1|-
TGCGCCAGCAGCTTGCGGGTGACTAACACTGAAGCTTTCTTT
CASSLRVTNTEAFF
>-|TRBV5-8|TRBJ1-2|few
TGTGCCAGCAGCTTGGGACAGAAGAACTATGGCTACACCTTC
CASSLGQKNYGYTF
>TRBD1|TRBV27|TRBJ2-1|-
TGTGCCAGCAGTTTATGGACAGGGTCGTACAATGAGCAGTTCTTC
CASSLWTGSYNEQFF
>-|TRBV10-3|TRBJ2-3|-
TGTGCCATCAGTCCCGTGAGGGTAGATACGCAGTATTTT
CAISPVRVDTQYF
>TRBD1|TRBV7-9|TRBJ2-6|-
TGTGCCAGCAGCTTGGACAGGGGATCAGCTGGGGCCAACGTCCTGACTTTC
CASSLDRGSAGANVLTF
>-|TRBV28|TRBJ1-3|-
TGTGCCAGTGGGGCAGGGATTACTGGCGGAAACACCATATATTTT
CASGAGITGGNTIYF
>TRBD1|TRBV5-8|TRBJ1-1|-
TGTGCCAGCAGCTGGGGACAGGGGAGGGGAAACACTGAAGCTTTCTTT
CASSWGQGRGNTEAFF
>-|TRBV5-1|TRBJ1-5|-
TGCGCCAGCATCTTGGGGTTTCAGTTGACCCAGCATTTT
CASILGFQLTQHF
>-|TRBV7-2|TRBJ1-5|-
TGTGCCAGCCTTACAGGACCCAATCAGCCCCAGCATTTT
CASLTGPNQPQHF
>TRBD2|TRBV19|TRBJ2-3|-
TGTGCCAGTAGTATAATCCCTGGGAGGGGCCCAGATACGCAGTATTTT
CASSIIPGRGPDTQYF
>-|TRBV19|TRBJ1-1|once
TGTGCCAGTAGTATAACGGGTAGGGGGACTGAAGCTTTCTTT
CASSITGRGTEAFF
>TRBD1|TRBV9|TRBJ1-2|-
TGTGCCAGCAGCCCCGGGACAGCTCTCAACTATGGCTACACCTTC
CASSPGTALNYGYTF
>-|TRBV15|TRBJ1-5|-
TGTGCCACCAGCAGAGATTTGGCAGGTAATCAGCCCCAGCATTTT
CATSRDLAGNQPQHF
>-|TRBV11-2|TRBJ2-7|-
TGTGCCAGCAGCTTAGGGCTCGAGCAGTACTTC
CASSLGLEQYF
>TRBD2|TRBV19|TRBJ2-2|-
TGTGCCAGTAGTGCCCGGCTACTAGCGGGAGGGCCTCGGGCCGGGGAGCTGTTTTTT
CASSARLLAGGPRAGELFF